This T cell receptor (beta chain) was recovered during a study of early T cells in non-severe SARS-CoV-2 infection. On the study more broadly: Sequenced bulk RNA came from whole blood that was unsorted, and chains were unpaired. Study outcomes and limitations: Private and CD4 specificities were missed by VDJdb matching, skewed to anti-spike CD8.

Researchers attached unique molecular identifiers to individual cDNA molecules. TCRdb used MiXCR to reprocess the 5' RACE reads, holding one entry per CDR3 protein. The data contain 86,000 or so distinct CDR3 sequences, about an eighth of them singletons. On this clonotype itself: Its specificity is unknown.

Germline CDR1 reads KGHSH; CDR2 reads LQKENI. V lost 0 bases and J lost 4; bases outside the gene matches: 5. CDR3 size: 16 residues. V and J are TRBV18 and TRBJ2-1; 8 nucleotides line up with TRBD2. This receptor was obtained from an adult who was a healthcare worker with PCR-confirmed SARS-CoV-2 infection or an uninfected control (not recorded which). The sample was whole blood. The CDR3 bases are TGTGCCAGCTCACCACCGTCGGGAGGGGGTTACAATGAGCAGTTCTTC. It codes for CASSPPSGGGYNEQFF. Filled out from reference TRBV18 and TRBJ2-1, the complete variable domain reads NAGVMQNPRHLVRRRGQEARLRCSPMKGHSHVYWYRQLPEEGLKFMVYLQKENIIDESGMPKERFSAEFPKEGPSILRIQQVVRGDSAAYFCASSPPSGGGYNEQFFGPGTRLTVL.